The entry below describes one T cell receptor beta chain. The CDR3 sequence is 15 residues long. From germline, CDR1 is SGDLS and CDR2 YYNGEE. V was clipped by 4 bases and J by 7 bases, with 15 bases between them. The sample originates from a study of T cell changes during pregnancy in multiple sclerosis. Sequencing was performed with immunoSEQ multiplex PCR; in TCRdb, only in-frame clones are kept and a portion is missing. The data contain 45,000 to 60,000 clones, approximately 90% of them seen just once; the ten biggest clones take up about 2%. Sequencing was performed on peripheral blood, taken in the first trimester of pregnancy. The chain recombines TRBV9 with TRBJ1-6, with D tentatively TRBD1 (5 bases). The TCR originated in a female donor with multiple sclerosis, enrolled in a pregnancy study. The CDR3, as DNA: TGTGCCAGCAGCCCAAGTGGGGCAGAAAATTCACCCCTCCACTTT. Translation: CASSPSGAENSPLHF.